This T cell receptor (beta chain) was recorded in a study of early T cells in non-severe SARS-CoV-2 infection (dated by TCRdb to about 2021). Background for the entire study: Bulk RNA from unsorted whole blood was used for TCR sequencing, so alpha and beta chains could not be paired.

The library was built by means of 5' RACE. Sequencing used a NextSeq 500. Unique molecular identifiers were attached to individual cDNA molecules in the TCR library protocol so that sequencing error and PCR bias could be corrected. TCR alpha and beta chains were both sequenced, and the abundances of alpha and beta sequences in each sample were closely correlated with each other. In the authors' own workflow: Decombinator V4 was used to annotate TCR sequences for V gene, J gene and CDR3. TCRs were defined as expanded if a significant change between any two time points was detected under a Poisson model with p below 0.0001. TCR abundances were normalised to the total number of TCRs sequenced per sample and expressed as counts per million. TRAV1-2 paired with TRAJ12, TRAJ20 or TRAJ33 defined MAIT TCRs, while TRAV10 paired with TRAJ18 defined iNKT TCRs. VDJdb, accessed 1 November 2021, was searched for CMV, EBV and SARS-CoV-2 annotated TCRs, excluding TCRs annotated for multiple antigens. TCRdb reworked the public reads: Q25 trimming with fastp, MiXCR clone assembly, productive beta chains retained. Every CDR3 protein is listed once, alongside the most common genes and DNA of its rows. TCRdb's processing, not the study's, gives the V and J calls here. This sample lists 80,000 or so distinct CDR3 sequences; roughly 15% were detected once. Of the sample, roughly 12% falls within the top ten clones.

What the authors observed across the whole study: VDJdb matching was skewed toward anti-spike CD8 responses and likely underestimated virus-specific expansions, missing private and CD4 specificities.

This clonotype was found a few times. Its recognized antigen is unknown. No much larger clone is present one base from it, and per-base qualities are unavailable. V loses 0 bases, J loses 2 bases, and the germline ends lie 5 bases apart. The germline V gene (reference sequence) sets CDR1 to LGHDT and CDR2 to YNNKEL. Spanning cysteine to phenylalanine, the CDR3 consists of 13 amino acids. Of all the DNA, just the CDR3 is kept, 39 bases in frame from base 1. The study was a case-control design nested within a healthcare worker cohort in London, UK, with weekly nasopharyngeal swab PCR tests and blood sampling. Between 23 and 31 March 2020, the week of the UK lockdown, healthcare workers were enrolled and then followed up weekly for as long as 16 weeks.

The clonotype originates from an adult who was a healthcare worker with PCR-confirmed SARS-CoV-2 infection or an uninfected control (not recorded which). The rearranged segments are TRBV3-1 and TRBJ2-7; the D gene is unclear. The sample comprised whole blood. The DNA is TGTGCCAGCAGCCAAGATGCTACCTACGAGCAGTACTTC. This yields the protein CASSQDATYEQYF.